A single sample gave rise to the 2 T cell receptor beta chains below, sequenced in a study of blood T cell repertoires in COVID-19 (dated by TCRdb to the early 2020s). Library prep was done by the immunoSEQ multiplex PCR assay. TCRdb re-hosts the immuneACCESS table, in-frame sequences only. Its copies lack some clones; in the studies checked, an unresolved V gene accounts for under half of them, and the cause for the rest is not known. The sample profile shows some 130,000 clones; over 75% of them were found once. Of the sample, more than 40% is held by the ten largest clones. Material: peripheral blood. The receptor source for this set is a human donor in a cohort sampled during active COVID-19.

CDR3 protein: CASSLVGQTSFQETQYF. CDR3 sequence (DNA): TGTGCCAGCAGCTTAGTGGGGCAGACAAGCTTCCAAGAGACCCAGTACTTC. The chain couples TRBV7-9 to TRBJ2-5; tentatively, D is TRBD1 (5 bases). CDR3 length: 17 amino acids. V was trimmed by 1 base and J by 1 base, leaving 16 bases between them. Germline assignment: CDR1 SEHNR and CDR2 FQNEAQ (reference sequence).

The chain carries TRBV6-6 and TRBJ1-1; TRBD1 matches 7 bases. The germline CDR1 and CDR2 sequences are MNHNY and SVGAGI (reference sequence). Unmatched junction bases numbered 0, after V lost 1 base and J lost 1 base. The CDR3 runs to 14 residues. CDR3 loop: CASSYWDRNTEAFF. DNA of the CDR3: TGTGCCAGCAGTTACTGGGACAGGAACACTGAAGCTTTCTTT.